Sequencing of this T cell receptor (beta chain) was carried out in a study of control samples from healthy donors and cancer patients. V shed 4 bases, J shed 5 bases, and the junction held 10 bases outside the gene matches. Germline values: CDR1 MGHRA, CDR2 YSYEKL. The CDR3 runs to 17 residues. The protocol was immunoSEQ multiplex PCR, while the TCRdb copy is restricted to in-frame clones and leaves out a portion. This sample has some 150,000 clones, with just over 95% found just once. Sequenced: blood. This sequence joins TRBV4-1 and TRBJ1-5, with 11 positions matching TRBD1. The TCR originated in a young woman in good health. DNA of the CDR3: TGCGCCAGCAGCCCCGCTAGGGGACAGGGGGGCCATCAGCCCCAGCATTTT. Its protein product is CASSPARGQGGHQPQHF.